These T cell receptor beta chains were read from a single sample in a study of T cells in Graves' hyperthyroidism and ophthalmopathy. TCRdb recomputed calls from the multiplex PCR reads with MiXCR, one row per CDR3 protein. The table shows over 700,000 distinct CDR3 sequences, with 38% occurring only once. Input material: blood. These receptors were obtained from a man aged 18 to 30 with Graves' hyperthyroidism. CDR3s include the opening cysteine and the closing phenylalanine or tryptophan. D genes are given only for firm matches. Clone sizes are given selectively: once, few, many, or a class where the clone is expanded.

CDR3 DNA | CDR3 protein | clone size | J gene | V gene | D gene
TGTGCCAGCAGCCAGGAAACAGGGGGCGGTGGGGCCAACGTCCTGACTTTC | CASSQETGGGGANVLTF | . | TRBJ2-6 | TRBV5-5 | TRBD1
TGTGCCAGCAGCTTAGAGGACGGCTACGAGCAGTACTTC | CASSLEDGYEQYF | many | TRBJ2-7 | TRBV7-2 | .
TGCAGTGCTTCGGGACCTTGGGGCTACGAGCAGTACTTC | CSASGPWGYEQYF | few | TRBJ2-7 | TRBV20-1 | .
TGTGCCAGCAGTTCAATGAGAAGTTTCATGAACACTGAAGCTTTCTTT | CASSSMRSFMNTEAFF | few | TRBJ1-1 | TRBV12-3/TRBV12-4 | .
TGCAGTGCGGGGGTTTCGAACACCGGGGAGCTGTTTTTT | CSAGVSNTGELFF | . | TRBJ2-2 | TRBV20-1 | .
TGTGCCAGCAGCTTAGATCTGGTACAGACCCAGTACTTC | CASSLDLVQTQYF | . | TRBJ2-5 | TRBV11-2 | .
TGTGCCACCAGCAGCTCTCCGTCTTCGGGGGCTGAAGCTTTCTTT | CATSSSPSSGAEAFF | many | TRBJ1-1 | TRBV15 | .
TGTGCCAGCGCGTCGGCGGGACACTATGGCTACACCTTC | CASASAGHYGYTF | . | TRBJ1-2 | TRBV6-1 | .
TGTGCCAGCAGCTTGAGGCTCCGAACCTACGAGCAGTACTTC | CASSLRLRTYEQYF | . | TRBJ2-7 | TRBV7-2 | .
TGTGCCAGCACCAAAAGGGGGGCAAAGGGAAAAGCTTTCTTT | CASTKRGAKGKAFF | . | TRBJ1-1 | TRBV6-5 | .
TGCAGTGCGACCAAGATCTGGCCCCAGCATTTT | CSATKIWPQHF | . | TRBJ1-5 | TRBV20-1 | .
TGTGCCAGCAGCTTAGTCCTAGCGGGAGCGGAGACCCAGTACTTC | CASSLVLAGAETQYF | few | TRBJ2-5 | TRBV7-9 | TRBD2
TGCAGCGTTGTGGCAGGGGGAGGCTACACCTTC | CSVVAGGGYTF | . | TRBJ1-2 | TRBV29-1 | TRBD1
TGTGCCAGCAGTGATGCGGGACAGGGCCTCAATGAGCAGTTCTTC | CASSDAGQGLNEQFF | . | TRBJ2-1 | TRBV2 | TRBD1
TGTGCCAGCAGCTTAAGTGGCGAGCAGTACTTC | CASSLSGEQYF | many | TRBJ2-7 | TRBV7-9 | .
TGCAGCCTCCGAAGGGACACCGGGGAGCCGTTTTTT | CSLRRDTGEPFF | . | TRBJ2-2 | TRBV29-1 | .
TGTGCCAGCAGCGTTGTGGCTAGCGGGGAGCTCGGGGAGCTGTTTTTT | CASSVVASGELGELFF | . | TRBJ2-2 | TRBV9 | TRBD2
TGTGCCACGGGGAGAGACTCCTACAATGAGCAGTTCTTC | CATGRDSYNEQFF | . | TRBJ2-1 | TRBV15 | .
TGTGCCAGTAGCCTGGGGTCGGTGGGGGGCTATCAGCCCCAGCATTTT | CASSLGSVGGYQPQHF | few | TRBJ1-5 | TRBV19 | .
TGCGCCAGCAGCCCCGGGACAGGGGGCGGGAACTATGGCTACACCTTC | CASSPGTGGGNYGYTF | . | TRBJ1-2 | TRBV10-2 | TRBD1
TGTGCCAGCAGTGTCAGTAGCTCTGGAAACACCATATATTTT | CASSVSSSGNTIYF | many | TRBJ1-3 | TRBV12-3/TRBV12-4 | .
TGCAGCGTCGAAGGGGCTCCTAGCACAGATACGCAGTATTTT | CSVEGAPSTDTQYF | . | TRBJ2-3 | TRBV29-1 | .
TGCAGTGCTACCGACAGGGTGAAGACCGGGGAGCTGCTTTTT | CSATDRVKTGELLF | . | TRBJ2-2 | TRBV20-1 | TRBD1
TGTGCCAGCAGTTCTCCGGGGACCCAGCGAACCGGCTACACCTTC | CASSSPGTQRTGYTF | . | TRBJ1-2 | TRBV12-3/TRBV12-4 | .
TGTGCCAGCAGCTCGTGGGGGAGGAACACTGAAGCTTTCTTT | CASSSWGRNTEAFF | few | TRBJ1-1 | TRBV2 | .
TGTGCCAGCAGCCAGGCGACAGACGAGCAGTACTTC | CASSQATDEQYF | . | TRBJ2-7 | TRBV13 | .
TGTGCCAGCACCCGGGACAGTCCAGCTTATGGCTACACCTTC | CASTRDSPAYGYTF | . | TRBJ1-2 | TRBV25-1 | TRBD1
TGTGCCAGCACCCTAGACCTACCCAACGGCTACACCTTC | CASTLDLPNGYTF | few | TRBJ1-2 | TRBV12-3/TRBV12-4 | .
TGCAGTGCTAAACACAGGGGGGATCTCTACGAGCAGTACTTC | CSAKHRGDLYEQYF | . | TRBJ2-7 | TRBV20-1 | TRBD1
TGTGCCAGCAGTCCCCGAGGGGGGTCTTCCTGGGGCTACACCTTC | CASSPRGGSSWGYTF | . | TRBJ1-2 | TRBV12-3/TRBV12-4 | .
TGTGCCAGCAGCCCCGGGACCGACCGCCCCAATGAGCAGTTCTTC | CASSPGTDRPNEQFF | . | TRBJ2-1 | TRBV7-2 | .
TGCGCCAGCAGCCAAGCGGTGGATCGTGGCTACACCTTC | CASSQAVDRGYTF | few | TRBJ1-2 | TRBV4-1 | .
TGTGCCAGCAGCGTACGAGACTCTACCTACGAGCAGTACTTC | CASSVRDSTYEQYF | . | TRBJ2-7 | TRBV11-1 | .
TGTGCCAGCAGCTATAGGGGGGACAGTAATTCACCCCTCCACTTT | CASSYRGDSNSPLHF | . | TRBJ1-6 | TRBV7-9 | TRBD1
TGCGCCAGCAGTGAGTCGTGGGGGGTGAACACTGAAGCTTTCTTT | CASSESWGVNTEAFF | many | TRBJ1-1 | TRBV10-2 | .
TGTGCCAGCAGCTCCGGACAGGGGAGAGAGACCCAGTACTTC | CASSSGQGRETQYF | many | TRBJ2-5 | TRBV7-9 | TRBD1
TGCAGTGCTAGACGGATGGCAGAGCGGGAAAAACTGTTTTTT | CSARRMAEREKLFF | many | TRBJ1-4 | TRBV20-1 | .
TGTGCCAGCAATCCTCTGGGCAATCAGCCCCAGCATTTT | CASNPLGNQPQHF | . | TRBJ1-5 | TRBV6-6 | .
TGTGCCATCAGCCTGATGCTTAAGAAGGCTTTCTTT | CAISLMLKKAFF | . | TRBJ1-1 | TRBV10-3 | .
TGTGCCAGTGAAGAAAACTACGAGCAGTACTTC | CASEENYEQYF | many | TRBJ2-7 | TRBV19 | .
TGTGCCAGCAGTTCCGCAAACGAGCAGTACTTC | CASSSANEQYF | few | TRBJ2-7 | TRBV10-3 | .
TGTGCCAGCAATTGGTGGGGTTCCGCCCAGTACTTC | CASNWWGSAQYF | few | TRBJ2-5 | TRBV7-6 | .
TGCAGCGTTGCCAGGAGCGCCGATGGCTACACCTTC | CSVARSADGYTF | many | TRBJ1-2 | TRBV29-1 | .
TGTGCCAGCAGCCAAAACCAGAACTACGAGCAGTACTTC | CASSQNQNYEQYF | . | TRBJ2-7 | TRBV7-9 | .
TGTGCCAGCAGCGTTTCCGGGGAGGGGAACGAGCAGTACTTC | CASSVSGEGNEQYF | few | TRBJ2-7 | TRBV9 | TRBD2
TGTGCCAGCAGCTTAGTTGACAGTCCCCTCCGGGAGCAGTACTTC | CASSLVDSPLREQYF | . | TRBJ2-7 | TRBV7-2 | .
TGTGCCAGCAGCCCTGATCCCGGGACAGGGGGATGGGGTTATGGCTACACCTTC | CASSPDPGTGGWGYGYTF | . | TRBJ1-2 | TRBV9 | TRBD1
TGTGCCAGCATATCCCCGACAGGGAGCAAAGAGACCCAGTACTTC | CASISPTGSKETQYF | . | TRBJ2-5 | TRBV25-1 | TRBD1
TGCGCCAGCAGCTTGGCCGGCCTCCCGGGGTACACCGGGGAGCTGTTTTTT | CASSLAGLPGYTGELFF | . | TRBJ2-2 | TRBV5-1 | .
TGTGCTAGCCCGGGACCAGTTTATAGCAATCAGCCCCAGCATTTT | CASPGPVYSNQPQHF | . | TRBJ1-5 | TRBV2 | .
TGTGCCAGCAGCTCATCTCCGAATCAGCCCCAGCATTTT | CASSSSPNQPQHF | many | TRBJ1-5 | TRBV11-2 | .
TGTGCCTGCAGCTTTCCCGGACAGGGGGAGTACGAGCAGTACTTC | CACSFPGQGEYEQYF | . | TRBJ2-7 | TRBV5-4 | TRBD1
TGTGCCAGCAGTTACTCAGATAACACTGAAGCTTTCTTT | CASSYSDNTEAFF | . | TRBJ1-1 | TRBV6-5 | .
TGTGCCAGCAGCCCAGCAGAGGGGCCCACCTACGAGCAGTACTTC | CASSPAEGPTYEQYF | few | TRBJ2-7 | TRBV7-2 | .
TGTGCCAGCAGAGTCACCGGGACAGGGGGCGGCTACACCTTC | CASRVTGTGGGYTF | . | TRBJ1-2 | TRBV2 | TRBD1